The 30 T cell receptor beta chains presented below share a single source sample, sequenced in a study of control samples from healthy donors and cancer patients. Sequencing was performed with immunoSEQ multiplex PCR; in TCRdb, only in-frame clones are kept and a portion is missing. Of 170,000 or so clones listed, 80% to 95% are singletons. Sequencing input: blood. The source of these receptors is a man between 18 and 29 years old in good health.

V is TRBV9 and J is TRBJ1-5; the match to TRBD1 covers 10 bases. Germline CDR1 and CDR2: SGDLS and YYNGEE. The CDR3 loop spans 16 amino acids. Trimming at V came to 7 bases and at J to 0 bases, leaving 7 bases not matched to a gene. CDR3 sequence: CASGTGDVYSNQPQHF. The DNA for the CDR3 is TGTGCCAGCGGGACAGGGGACGTTTATAGCAATCAGCCCCAGCATTTT.

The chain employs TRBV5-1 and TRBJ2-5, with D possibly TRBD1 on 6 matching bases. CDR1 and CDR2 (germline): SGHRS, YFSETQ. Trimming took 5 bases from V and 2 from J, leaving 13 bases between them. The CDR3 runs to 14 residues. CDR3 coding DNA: TGCGCCAGCAGGTGGTGGGACATACAAGAGACCCAGTACTTC. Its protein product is CASRWWDIQETQYF.

CDR3 nucleotide sequence: TGTGCCAGCAGAAACCGGAGGGAGCAGCCCCAGCATTTT. This codes for CASRNRREQPQHF. V gene TRBV6-5 combines with J gene TRBJ1-5; D remains ambiguous. CDR1 and CDR2 (germline): MNHEY, SVGAGI. Trimming pared 6 bases from V and 7 bases from J, leaving 13 bases between. The CDR3 is made up of 13 amino acids.

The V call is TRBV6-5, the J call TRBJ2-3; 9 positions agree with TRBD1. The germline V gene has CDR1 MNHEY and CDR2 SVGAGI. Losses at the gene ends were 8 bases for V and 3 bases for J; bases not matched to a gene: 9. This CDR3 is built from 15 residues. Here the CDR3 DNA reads TGTGCCAGCCATCTCGGGACAGGGCGAACAGATACGCAGTATTTT. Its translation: CASHLGTGRTDTQYF.

CDR3 protein: CAISESTGGYEQYF. CDR3 bases: TGTGCCATCAGTGAGTCGACAGGAGGCTACGAGCAGTACTTC. V is TRBV10-3 and J is TRBJ2-7; D possibly corresponds to TRBD1 (6 bases). The V and J ends lost 0 bases and 3 bases respectively, with 9 bases between them. Per the germline V gene, CDR1 is ENHRY and CDR2 is SYGVKD. The CDR3 totals 14 residues.

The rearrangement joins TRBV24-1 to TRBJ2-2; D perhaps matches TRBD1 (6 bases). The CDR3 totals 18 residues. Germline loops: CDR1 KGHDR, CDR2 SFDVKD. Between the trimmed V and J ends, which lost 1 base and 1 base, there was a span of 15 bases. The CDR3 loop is CATSDFRTGTGNTGELFF. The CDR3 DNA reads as TGTGCCACCAGTGATTTCCGTACAGGGACGGGGAACACCGGGGAGCTGTTTTTT.

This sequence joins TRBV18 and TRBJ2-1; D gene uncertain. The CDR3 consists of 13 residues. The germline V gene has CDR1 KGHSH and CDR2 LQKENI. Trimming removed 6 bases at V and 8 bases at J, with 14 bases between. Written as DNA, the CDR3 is TGTGCCAGCTCGCCGCTTAACGGCTATGAGCAGTTCTTC. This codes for CASSPLNGYEQFF. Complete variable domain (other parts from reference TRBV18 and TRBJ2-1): NAGVMQNPRHLVRRRGQEARLRCSPMKGHSHVYWYRQLPEEGLKFMVYLQKENIIDESGMPKERFSAEFPKEGPSILRIQQVVRGDSAAYFCASSPLNGYEQFFGPGTRLTVL.

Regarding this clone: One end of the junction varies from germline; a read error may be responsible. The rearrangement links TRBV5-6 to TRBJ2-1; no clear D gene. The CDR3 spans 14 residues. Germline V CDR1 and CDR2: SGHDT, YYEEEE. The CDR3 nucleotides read TGTGCCAGCAGCTTCGTCGAACGCTACGATGAGCAGTTCTTC. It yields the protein CASSFVERYDEQFF.

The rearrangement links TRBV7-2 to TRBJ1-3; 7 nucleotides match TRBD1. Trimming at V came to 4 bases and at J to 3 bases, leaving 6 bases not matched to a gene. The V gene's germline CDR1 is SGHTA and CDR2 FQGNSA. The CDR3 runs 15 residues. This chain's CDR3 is CASSWRQGDGNTIYF. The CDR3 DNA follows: TGTGCCAGCAGCTGGAGACAGGGCGATGGAAACACCATATATTTT.

The CDR3 loop is CASSYRARLSTQYF. CDR3 DNA sequence: TGTGCCAGCAGCTACCGGGCCCGTTTGTCGACCCAGTACTTC. The chain employs TRBV7-8 and TRBJ2-5; unclear D gene. CDR3 length equals 14 residues. Germline assignment: CDR1 SGHVS and CDR2 FQNEAQ. The V end lost 4 bases, the J end lost 7 bases, and 16 bases lay between the germline ends.

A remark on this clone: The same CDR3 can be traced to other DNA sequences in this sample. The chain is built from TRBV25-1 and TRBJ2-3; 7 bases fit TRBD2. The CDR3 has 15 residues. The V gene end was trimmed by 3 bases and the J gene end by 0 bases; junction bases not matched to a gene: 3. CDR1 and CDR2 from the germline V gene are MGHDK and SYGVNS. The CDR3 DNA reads TGTGCCAGCAGTGAGGGAGGGTCTAGCACAGATACGCAGTATTTT. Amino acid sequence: CASSEGGSSTDTQYF.

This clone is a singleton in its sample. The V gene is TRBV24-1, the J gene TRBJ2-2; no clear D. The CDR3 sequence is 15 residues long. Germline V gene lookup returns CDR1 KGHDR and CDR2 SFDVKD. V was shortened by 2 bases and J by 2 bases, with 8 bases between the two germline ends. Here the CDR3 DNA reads TGTGCCACCAGTGATTCCTTCCTAAACACCGGGGAGCTGTTTTTT. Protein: CATSDSFLNTGELFF.

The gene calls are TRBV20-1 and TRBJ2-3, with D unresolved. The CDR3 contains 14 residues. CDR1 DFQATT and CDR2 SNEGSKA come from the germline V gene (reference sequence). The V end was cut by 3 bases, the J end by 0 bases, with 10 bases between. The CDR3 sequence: CSASILYSTDTQYF. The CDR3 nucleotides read TGCAGTGCTAGTATCCTTTACAGCACAGATACGCAGTATTTT.

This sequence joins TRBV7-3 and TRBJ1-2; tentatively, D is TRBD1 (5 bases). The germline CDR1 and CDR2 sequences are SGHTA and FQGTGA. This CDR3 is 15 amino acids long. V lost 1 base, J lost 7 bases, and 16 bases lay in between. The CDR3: CASSLSGGNDFGYTF. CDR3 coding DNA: TGTGCCAGCAGCTTAAGTGGGGGTAACGACTTTGGCTACACCTTC.

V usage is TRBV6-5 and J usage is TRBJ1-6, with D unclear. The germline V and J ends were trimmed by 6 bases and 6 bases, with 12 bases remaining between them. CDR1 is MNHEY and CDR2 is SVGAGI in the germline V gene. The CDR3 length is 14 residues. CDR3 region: CASSFTTLNSPLHF. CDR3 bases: TGTGCCAGCAGCTTTACTACCCTTAATTCACCCCTCCACTTT.

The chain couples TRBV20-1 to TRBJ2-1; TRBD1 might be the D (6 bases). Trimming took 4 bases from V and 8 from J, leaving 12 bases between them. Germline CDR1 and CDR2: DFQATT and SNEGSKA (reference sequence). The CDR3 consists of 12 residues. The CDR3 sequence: CSATDRYDEQFF. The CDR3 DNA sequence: TGCAGTGCTACTGACAGGTATGATGAGCAGTTCTTC.

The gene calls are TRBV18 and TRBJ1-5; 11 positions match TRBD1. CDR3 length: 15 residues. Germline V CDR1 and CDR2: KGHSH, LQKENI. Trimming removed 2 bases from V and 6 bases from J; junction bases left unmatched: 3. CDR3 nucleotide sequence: TGTGCCAGCTCACCAGGACAGGGGGCCGCTCAGCCCCAGCATTTT. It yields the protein CASSPGQGAAQPQHF. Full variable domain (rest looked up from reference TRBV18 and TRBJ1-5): NAGVMQNPRHLVRRRGQEARLRCSPMKGHSHVYWYRQLPEEGLKFMVYLQKENIIDESGMPKERFSAEFPKEGPSILRIQQVVRGDSAAYFCASSPGQGAAQPQHFGDGTRLSIL.

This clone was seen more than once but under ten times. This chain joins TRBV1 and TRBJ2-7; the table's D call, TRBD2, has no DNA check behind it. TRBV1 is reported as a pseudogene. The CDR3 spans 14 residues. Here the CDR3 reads CTSRTSGGAYEQYF. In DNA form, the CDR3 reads TGCACCAGCAGGACTAGCGGGGGGGCCTACGAGCAGTACTTC.

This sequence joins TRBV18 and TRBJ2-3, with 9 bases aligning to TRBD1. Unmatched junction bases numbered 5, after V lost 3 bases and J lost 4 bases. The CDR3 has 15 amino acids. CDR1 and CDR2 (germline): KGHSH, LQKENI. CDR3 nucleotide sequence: TGTGCCAGCTCACCGGACAGGGGAAGGGCAGATACGCAGTATTTT. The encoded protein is CASSPDRGRADTQYF.

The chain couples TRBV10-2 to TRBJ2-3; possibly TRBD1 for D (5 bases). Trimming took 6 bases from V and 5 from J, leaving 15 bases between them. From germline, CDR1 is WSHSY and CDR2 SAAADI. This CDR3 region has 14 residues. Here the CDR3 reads CASRGRVYRDTQYF. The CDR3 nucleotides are TGCGCCAGCAGGGGGCGCGTATATAGAGATACGCAGTATTTT.

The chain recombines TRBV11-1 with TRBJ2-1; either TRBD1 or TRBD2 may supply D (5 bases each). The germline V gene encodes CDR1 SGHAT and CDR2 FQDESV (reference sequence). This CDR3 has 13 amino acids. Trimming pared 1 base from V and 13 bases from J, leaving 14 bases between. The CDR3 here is CASSLGDQGSQFF. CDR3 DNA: TGTGCCAGCAGCTTAGGGGACCAGGGATCCCAGTTCTTC.

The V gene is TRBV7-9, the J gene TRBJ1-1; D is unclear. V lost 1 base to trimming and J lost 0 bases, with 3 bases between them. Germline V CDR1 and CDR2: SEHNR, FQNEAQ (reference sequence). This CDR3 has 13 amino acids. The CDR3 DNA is TGTGCCAGCAGCTTAGAGGTGAACACTGAAGCTTTCTTT. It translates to CASSLEVNTEAFF.

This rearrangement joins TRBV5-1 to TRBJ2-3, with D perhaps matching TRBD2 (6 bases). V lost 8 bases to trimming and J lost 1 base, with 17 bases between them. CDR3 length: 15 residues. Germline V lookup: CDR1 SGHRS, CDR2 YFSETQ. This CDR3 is CASTFGSVGTDTQYF. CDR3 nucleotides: TGCGCCAGTACGTTCGGGAGTGTTGGCACAGATACGCAGTATTTT.

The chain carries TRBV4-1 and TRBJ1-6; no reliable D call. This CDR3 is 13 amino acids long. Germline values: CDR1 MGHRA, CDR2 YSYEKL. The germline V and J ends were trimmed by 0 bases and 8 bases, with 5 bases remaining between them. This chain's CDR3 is CASSQDLYSPLHF. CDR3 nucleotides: TGCGCCAGCAGCCAAGATCTCTATTCACCCCTCCACTTT.

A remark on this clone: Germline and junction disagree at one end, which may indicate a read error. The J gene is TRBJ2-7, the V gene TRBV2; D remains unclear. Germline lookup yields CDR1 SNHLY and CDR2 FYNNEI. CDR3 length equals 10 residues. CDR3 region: CASSGRVWGF. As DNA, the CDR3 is TGTGCCAGCAGTGGCCGGGTGTGGGGCTTC. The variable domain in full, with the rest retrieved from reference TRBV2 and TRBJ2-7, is EPEVTQTPSHQVTQMGQEVILRCVPISNHLYFYWYRQILGQKVEFLVSFYNNEISEKSEIFDDQFSVERPDGSNFTLKIRSTKLEDSAMYFCASSGRVWGFGPGTRLTVT.

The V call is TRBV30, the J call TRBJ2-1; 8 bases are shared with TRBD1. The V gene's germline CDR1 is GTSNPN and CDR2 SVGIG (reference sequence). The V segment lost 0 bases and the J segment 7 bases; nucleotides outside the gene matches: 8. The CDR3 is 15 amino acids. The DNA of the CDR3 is TGTGCCTGGAGTGTACGGACAGGGAGGTGGAATGAGCAGTTCTTC. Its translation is CAWSVRTGRWNEQFF. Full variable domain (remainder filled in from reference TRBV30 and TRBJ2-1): SQTIHQWPATLVQPVGSPLSLECTVEGTSNPNLYWYRQAAGRGLQLLFYSVGIGQISSEVPQNLSASRPQDRQFILSSKKLLLSDSGFYLCAWSVRTGRWNEQFFGPGTRLTVL.

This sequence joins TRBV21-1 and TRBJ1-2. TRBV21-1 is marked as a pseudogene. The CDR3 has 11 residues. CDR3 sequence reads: CASSRGDGYTF. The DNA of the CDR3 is TGTGCCAGCAGCAGAGGGGATGGCTACACCTTC.

CDR3 in DNA: TGTGCCAGCAGCCAAGATGGGCAGGGAAAGTTGTATGGCTACACCTTC. Residues: CASSQDGQGKLYGYTF. The V and J genes are TRBV3-1 (or the pseudogene TRBV3-2) and TRBJ1-2; a weak D match, TRBD1 (5 bases). The CDR3 spans 16 residues. V was cut by 0 bases and J by 5 bases, with 16 bases left in between. CDR1 and CDR2 from the germline V gene are LGHDT and YNNKEL (reference sequence).

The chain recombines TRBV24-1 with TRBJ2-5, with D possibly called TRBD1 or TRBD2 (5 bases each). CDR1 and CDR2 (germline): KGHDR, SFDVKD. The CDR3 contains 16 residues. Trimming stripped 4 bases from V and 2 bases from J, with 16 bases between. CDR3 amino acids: CATSDRGTDLQETQYF. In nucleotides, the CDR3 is TGTGCCACCAGTGACCGTGGGACGGACCTGCAAGAGACCCAGTACTTC.

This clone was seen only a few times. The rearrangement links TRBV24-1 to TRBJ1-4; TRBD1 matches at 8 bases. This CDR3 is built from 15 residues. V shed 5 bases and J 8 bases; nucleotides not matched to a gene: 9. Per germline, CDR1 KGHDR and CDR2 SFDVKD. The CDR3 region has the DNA TGTGCCACCAGTGCCACGGACAGGGAAGAAGAAAAACTGTTTTTT. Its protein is CATSATDREEEKLFF.